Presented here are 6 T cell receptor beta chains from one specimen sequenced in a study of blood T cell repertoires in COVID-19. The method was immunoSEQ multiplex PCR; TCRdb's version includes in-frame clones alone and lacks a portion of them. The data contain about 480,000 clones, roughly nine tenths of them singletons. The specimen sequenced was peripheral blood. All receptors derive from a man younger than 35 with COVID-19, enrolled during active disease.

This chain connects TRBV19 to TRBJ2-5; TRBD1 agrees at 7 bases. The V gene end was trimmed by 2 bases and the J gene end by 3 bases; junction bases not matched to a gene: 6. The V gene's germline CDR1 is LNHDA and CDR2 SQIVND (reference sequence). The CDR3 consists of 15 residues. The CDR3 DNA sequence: TGTGCCAGTAGTATAACGCACAGGGGAAAAGAGACCCAGTACTTC. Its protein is CASSITHRGKETQYF.

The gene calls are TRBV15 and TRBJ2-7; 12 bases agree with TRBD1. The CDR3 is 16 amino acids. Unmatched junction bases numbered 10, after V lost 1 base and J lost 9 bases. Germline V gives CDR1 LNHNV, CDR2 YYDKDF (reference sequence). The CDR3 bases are TGTGCCACCAGCAGAGGAACCGGGACAGGGGGCAGAGGGCAGTACTTC. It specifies CATSRGTGTGGRGQYF. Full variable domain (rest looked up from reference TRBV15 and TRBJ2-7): DAMVIQNPRYQVTQFGKPVTLSCSQTLNHNVMYWYQQKSSQAPKLLFHYYDKDFNNEADTPDNFQSRRPNTSFCFLDIRSPGLGDTAMYLCATSRGTGTGGRGQYFGPGTRLTVT.

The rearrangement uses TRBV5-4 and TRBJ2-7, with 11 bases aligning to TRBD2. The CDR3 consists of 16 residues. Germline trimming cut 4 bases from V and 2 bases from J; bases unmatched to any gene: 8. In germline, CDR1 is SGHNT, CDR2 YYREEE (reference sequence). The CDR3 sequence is CASSPGASGRPYEQYF. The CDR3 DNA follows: TGTGCCAGCAGCCCAGGGGCTAGCGGGAGGCCCTACGAGCAGTACTTC.

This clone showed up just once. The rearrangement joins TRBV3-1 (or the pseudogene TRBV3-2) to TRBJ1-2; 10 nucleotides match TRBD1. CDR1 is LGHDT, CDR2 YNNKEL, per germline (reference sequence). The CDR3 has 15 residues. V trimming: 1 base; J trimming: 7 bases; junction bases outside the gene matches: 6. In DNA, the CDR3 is TGTGCCAGCAGCCAAGTTTCGGGACAGGGGACTGGCTACACCTTC. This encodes CASSQVSGQGTGYTF.

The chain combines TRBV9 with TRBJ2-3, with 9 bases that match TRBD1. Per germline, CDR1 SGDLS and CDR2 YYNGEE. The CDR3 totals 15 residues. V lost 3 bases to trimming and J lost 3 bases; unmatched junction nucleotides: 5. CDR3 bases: TGTGCCAGCAGCGCAGACAGGGGGAATACAGATACGCAGTATTTT. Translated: CASSADRGNTDTQYF.

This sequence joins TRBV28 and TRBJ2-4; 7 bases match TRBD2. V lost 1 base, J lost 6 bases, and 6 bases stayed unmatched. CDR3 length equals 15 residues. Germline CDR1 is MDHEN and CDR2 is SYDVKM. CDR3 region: CASSLSSGARNIQYF. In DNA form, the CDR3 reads TGTGCCAGCAGTTTATCTAGCGGTGCCCGAAACATTCAGTACTTC. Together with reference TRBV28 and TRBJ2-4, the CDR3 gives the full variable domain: DVKVTQSSRYLVKRTGEKVFLECVQDMDHENMFWYRQDPGLGLRLIYFSYDVKMKEKGDIPEGYSVSREKKERFSLILESASTNQTSMYLCASSLSSGARNIQYFGAGTRLSVL.